Shown below are 14 T cell receptor beta chains from a single sample sequenced in a study of cytomegalovirus exposure and HLA in healthy donors. Primers: 60 Vbeta forward and 13 Jbeta reverse. TCRdb keeps only in-frame clones here, not all; method: immunoSEQ multiplex PCR. Of fewer than 120,000 clones listed, over 60% are singletons. Source material: PBMCs. The origin of the receptors is a woman in her sixties or seventies in good health and CMV-seropositive.

This sequence joins TRBV9 and TRBJ1-2; D uncertain. Germline-derived CDR1 and CDR2 are SGDLS and YYNGEE. Trimming left V 4 bases short and J 4 bases short, with 17 bases between. CDR3 length equals 15 residues. CDR3 coding DNA: TGTGCCAGCAGCCCAGCAGCGGACCTCAGCTATGGCTACACCTTC. Translated: CASSPAADLSYGYTF.

This clone showed up just once. The V call is TRBV6-1, the J call TRBJ2-3; 7 positions match TRBD2. With 8 bases clipped from V and 5 bases from J, the junction kept 7 bases outside the gene matches. This CDR3 comprises 13 residues. Germline V lookup: CDR1 MNHNS, CDR2 SASEGT. The CDR3 nucleotides are TGTGCCAGCGGGCGGGAGAGTGGAGATACGCAGTATTTT. Amino acid sequence: CASGRESGDTQYF.

Regarding this clone: At the DNA level, this CDR3 is encoded by other sequences in the same sample as well. The chain is built from TRBV5-1 and TRBJ1-2, with D possibly being TRBD1 (6 bases). Trimming shortened V by 4 bases and J by 11 bases, and 33 bases separated the two germline ends. The CDR3 is 18 residues long. In germline, CDR1 is SGHRS, CDR2 YFSETQ. The CDR3 spells CASSQDVGQKETFAGYTF. CDR3 coding DNA: TGCGCCAGCAGCCAGGACGTCGGACAGAAGGAGACGTTTGCGGGTTACACCTTC.

The genes are TRBV6-6 and TRBJ1-6; 9 bases agree with TRBD1. Trimming took 4 bases from V and 9 from J; bases not matched to a gene: 4. Germline V gives CDR1 MNHNY, CDR2 SVGAGI (reference sequence). The CDR3 runs to 14 residues. CDR3 nucleotides: TGTGCCAGCAGTTCGACAGGGGGAAGTTCACCCCTCCACTTT. It translates to CASSSTGGSSPLHF.

The CDR3: CATGQRNTRKEKLFF. In DNA form, the CDR3 reads TGTGCCACCGGCCAACGTAACACAAGAAAGGAAAAACTGTTTTTT. The V call is TRBV15, the J call TRBJ1-4, with unresolved D. The CDR3 totals 15 residues. CDR1 LNHNV and CDR2 YYDKDF come from the germline V gene (reference sequence). Between the trimmed V and J ends, which lost 8 bases and 8 bases, there was a span of 21 bases.

V gene TRBV27 combines with J gene TRBJ2-2, with D possibly matching TRBD2 (5 bases). The CDR3 extends over 13 amino acids. Germline CDR1 MNHEY, CDR2 SMNVEV (reference sequence). Trimming removed 2 bases at V and 6 bases at J, with 7 bases between. This CDR3 reads CASSLGRAGELFF. CDR3 coding DNA: TGTGCCAGCAGTTTAGGGCGGGCCGGGGAGCTGTTTTTT.

This clone was seen only once. The V and J genes are TRBV29-1 and TRBJ2-5; 7 bases line up with TRBD1. The CDR3 consists of 13 residues. Per germline, CDR1 SQVTM and CDR2 ANQGSEA. The junction had 6 bases not matched to a gene; V was cut back by 6 bases and J by 2 bases. The CDR3 DNA is TGCAGCGTAGTCGGGACAGCACAAGAGACCCAGTACTTC. It is translated as CSVVGTAQETQYF.

This clone turned up a few times. CDR3 residues: CASSRAGTSGMQYF. The CDR3 DNA follows: TGTGCCAGCAGCAGAGCCGGGACTAGCGGTATGCAGTACTTC. This chain uses TRBV11-3 with TRBJ2-7; 11 nucleotides line up with TRBD2. Germline CDR1 reads SGHNT; CDR2 reads YENEEA. J gave up 9 bases and V 5 bases, and 9 bases lay outside the gene matches. The CDR3 totals 14 residues.

V is TRBV11-2 and J is TRBJ1-2, with TRBD1 as a possible D gene (6 bases). The V and J ends lost 5 bases and 4 bases respectively, with 17 bases between them. Germline V gene lookup returns CDR1 SGHAT and CDR2 FQNNGV. The CDR3 consists of 15 residues. CDR3 amino acids: CASSQPGHPGYGYTF. The DNA of the CDR3 is TGTGCCAGCAGCCAACCGGGACACCCTGGCTATGGCTACACCTTC. The full variable domain, its missing parts supplied by reference TRBV11-2 and TRBJ1-2, is EAGVAQSPRYKIIEKRQSVAFWCNPISGHATLYWYQQILGQGPKLLIQFQNNGVVDDSQLPKDRFSAERLKGVDSTLKIQPAKLEDSAVYLCASSQPGHPGYGYTFGSGTRLTVV.

The chain carries TRBV11-2 and TRBJ1-5; 8 bases are a match to TRBD1. J gave up 2 bases and V 4 bases, and 10 bases lay outside the gene matches. This CDR3 is built from 17 residues. The germline gives CDR1 SGHAT, CDR2 FQNNGV. The CDR3 DNA sequence: TGTGCCAGCAGCTCACGGACAGGGAAGACCGGCAATCAGCCCCAGCATTTT. Translating it yields CASSSRTGKTGNQPQHF.

This chain joins TRBV7-9 and TRBJ2-7; D is unresolved. Germline values: CDR1 SEHNR, CDR2 FQNEAQ (reference sequence). The CDR3 has 13 residues. Deletions cut 5 bases from V and 2 bases from J, with 10 bases between. The CDR3 coding sequence is TGTGCCAGCAGCGGGCCGCGTGCCTACGAGCAGTACTTC. Protein sequence: CASSGPRAYEQYF.

In this sample, this clone turned up once. The chain recombines TRBV18 with TRBJ1-1, with 7 bases matching TRBD1. Germline trimming cut 2 bases from V and 10 bases from J; bases unmatched to any gene: 4. This CDR3 has 12 amino acids. Germline V gene sequence: CDR1 KGHSH, CDR2 LQKENI. CDR3 amino acids: CASSPGAGGAFF. CDR3 nucleotide sequence: TGTGCCAGCTCACCAGGGGCAGGGGGAGCTTTCTTT. Together with reference TRBV18 and TRBJ1-1, the CDR3 gives the full variable domain: NAGVMQNPRHLVRRRGQEARLRCSPMKGHSHVYWYRQLPEEGLKFMVYLQKENIIDESGMPKERFSAEFPKEGPSILRIQQVVRGDSAAYFCASSPGAGGAFFGQGTRLTVV.

In this sample, this clone turned up a few times. This rearrangement joins TRBV30 to TRBJ2-5; the D is unclear. The V end was cut by 2 bases, the J end by 1 base, with 5 bases between. Germline-derived CDR1 and CDR2 are GTSNPN and SVGIG (reference sequence). The CDR3 loop spans 12 amino acids. CDR3 DNA: TGTGCCTGGAGTACGGTCCAAGAGACCCAGTACTTC. Translated: CAWSTVQETQYF.

The rearrangement links TRBV9 to TRBJ1-1; tentatively, D is TRBD1 (5 bases). CDR1 SGDLS and CDR2 YYNGEE come from the germline V gene. The CDR3 loop spans 15 amino acids. The V end lost 4 bases, the J end lost 4 bases, and 17 bases lay between the germline ends. The CDR3 reads CASSLGGTGGTEAFF. The CDR3 nucleotides read TGTGCCAGCAGCCTCGGCGGAACGGGGGGCACTGAAGCTTTCTTT.